A selection of T cell receptor beta chains follows, all from one sample in a study of blood T cell repertoires in COVID-19. TCRdb's copy holds only in-frame clones and misses some; the assay was immunoSEQ multiplex PCR. The profile covers 150,000 or so clones, with about 85% appearing a single time and roughly 0.95% taken by the ten largest. Specimen: peripheral blood. These receptors came from a man between 18 and 35 years old with acute or convalescent COVID-19. CDR3s include the opening cysteine and the closing phenylalanine or tryptophan. The D gene is left open where the match is weak. Clone size is not always given. Where it is, it says once, few, many or a class for expanded clones.

j_call,v_call,clone_size,d_call,cdr3_nt,cdr3_aa
TRBJ1-5,TRBV9,few,.,TGTGCCAGCAGCGTCACAGGGCCCCCTGCCCCTTATAGCAATCAGCCCCAGCATTTT,CASSVTGPPAPYSNQPQHF
TRBJ2-1,TRBV24-1,.,.,TGTGCCACCAGTGACCCCGAGTTCCCCTACAATGAGCAGTTCTTC,CATSDPEFPYNEQFF
TRBJ2-1,TRBV7-3,few,.,TGTGCCAGCAGCCCCCTGGGGGCTCCCCATGAGCAGTTCTTC,CASSPLGAPHEQFF
TRBJ1-2,TRBV5-4,.,TRBD1,TGTGCCAGCAGCCTTACAGGGGGGTCTGGCTACACCTTC,CASSLTGGSGYTF
TRBJ1-3,TRBV7-2,.,.,TGTGCCAGCAGCGCGGGACGGCCTAACTCTGGAAACACCATATATTTT,CASSAGRPNSGNTIYF
TRBJ1-1,TRBV18,few,TRBD1,TGTGCCAGCTCACCCAGGACAGGGATTAACACTGAAGCTTTCTTT,CASSPRTGINTEAFF
TRBJ1-2,TRBV4-2,few,TRBD1,TGTGCCAGCAGCCACCGTACAGGGGCTAATGGCTACACCTTC,CASSHRTGANGYTF
TRBJ1-3,TRBV30,.,.,TGTGCCTGGGAGTCTGGAAACACCATATATTTT,CAWESGNTIYF
TRBJ2-5,TRBV5-1,.,TRBD2,TGCGCCAGCGGCACTAGCGGGGGGTCCGAGACCCAGTACTTC,CASGTSGGSETQYF
TRBJ1-1,TRBV6-1,.,TRBD1,TGTGCCAGCAGTGAGTCCGGGACAGGGAAAGCTTTCTTT,CASSESGTGKAFF
TRBJ1-1,TRBV6-5,.,.,TGTGCCAGCAGTTACGGGACAAACGCTGAAGCTTTCTTT,CASSYGTNAEAFF
TRBJ1-2,TRBV30,.,TRBD1,TGTGCCTGGAGTGTACCCGACAGGGGGCCGTATGGCTACACCTTC,CAWSVPDRGPYGYTF
TRBJ1-4,TRBV7-9,once,TRBD1,TGTGCCAGCAGACCAACCCCCGGGACAGGGAATGAAAAACTGTTTTTT,CASRPTPGTGNEKLFF
TRBJ1-4,TRBV5-4,.,TRBD1,TGTGCCAGCAGCCCAGGACAGGACTTTAATGAAAAACTGTTTTTT,CASSPGQDFNEKLFF
TRBJ2-5,TRBV7-9,once,TRBD2,TGTGCCAGCAGCGACCCGGGACTAGCGGGGGGCGAAGAGACCCAGTACTTC,CASSDPGLAGGEETQYF
TRBJ1-5,TRBV28,.,.,TGTGCCAGCGTTGGGCGAGGGAGGGGGTTTACGAATCAGCCCCAGCATTTT,CASVGRGRGFTNQPQHF
TRBJ1-4,TRBV3-1/TRBV3-2,.,TRBD1,TGTGCCAGCAGCCTTAGGGACAGGGTGGGGGAAAAACTGTTTTTT,CASSLRDRVGEKLFF
TRBJ1-2,TRBV19,.,.,TGTGCCAGTAGTATAGCAAGGGGTTCTGGCTATGGCTACACCTTC,CASSIARGSGYGYTF
TRBJ2-5,TRBV5-1,.,TRBD2,TGCGCCAGCAGCTTGGTTGGGGGGGTACAGGAGACCCAGTACTTC,CASSLVGGVQETQYF
TRBJ2-7,TRBV7-3,.,TRBD1,TGTGCCAGCAGCTCCGGACAGGGGATGGAGCAGTACTTC,CASSSGQGMEQYF
TRBJ2-3,TRBV19,.,.,TGTGCCAGTAGTATAGCTTTAGGACAGAATTACACAGATACGCAGTATTTT,CASSIALGQNYTDTQYF
TRBJ2-6,TRBV5-1,.,.,TGCGCCAGCAGCTTGGAGGGCGGGACTGGGGCCAACGTCCTGACTTTC,CASSLEGGTGANVLTF
TRBJ2-7,TRBV7-9,.,TRBD1,TGTGCCAGCAGCCCGACGACAGGGGAATCCTACGAGCAGTACTTC,CASSPTTGESYEQYF
TRBJ2-5,TRBV7-6,.,TRBD1,TGTGCCAGCAGCTTAGGTCGGGCAGGGGGCGGAGAGACCCAGTACTTC,CASSLGRAGGGETQYF
TRBJ2-5,TRBV7-3,.,.,TGTGCCAGCAGCTTCGGGTCGGGGGAGACCCAGTACTTC,CASSFGSGETQYF
TRBJ1-2,TRBV10-3,.,.,TGTGCCATTTGGGGCTTTAATGAGGGCTACACCTTC,CAIWGFNEGYTF
TRBJ1-6,TRBV9,once,TRBD1,TGTGCCAGCAGCAGAGGACAGGGAGGTTCACCCCTCCACTTT,CASSRGQGGSPLHF
TRBJ1-4,TRBV6-6,many,.,TGTGCCAGCCGCCCGGGGGGCTTTAATGAAAAACTGTTTTTT,CASRPGGFNEKLFF
TRBJ1-2,TRBV7-2,.,.,TGTGCCAGCAGCTTAAGCGCCGTCTATGGCTACACCTTC,CASSLSAVYGYTF
TRBJ1-2,TRBV5-3,.,.,TGTGCCAGAAGCTTGGGGAGGTCGGGTCCGGATGGCTACACCTTC,CARSLGRSGPDGYTF
TRBJ1-6,TRBV28,.,TRBD1,TGTGCCAGCAGAACACAGGGGGCTACTTCACCCCTCCACTTT,CASRTQGATSPLHF
TRBJ2-3,TRBV6-4,.,TRBD2,TGTGCCAGCAGTGAGGGACTACCCACAGATACGCAGTATTTT,CASSEGLPTDTQYF
TRBJ1-6,TRBV4-1,.,TRBD1,TGCGCCAGCAGCCCTATATCCGGGACAGCTTTTTCACCCCTCCACTTT,CASSPISGTAFSPLHF
TRBJ1-1,TRBV12-3/TRBV12-4,.,.,TGTGCCAGCAGTTTACCGGGACAACCGGAAGCTTTCTTT,CASSLPGQPEAFF
TRBJ1-1,TRBV11-2,once,TRBD1,TGTGCCAGCAGCCAGCGACAGGGGAGAACTGAAGCTTTCTTT,CASSQRQGRTEAFF
TRBJ2-5,TRBV20-1,.,.,TGCAGTGCCCAGTGGCAAGAGACCCAGTACTTC,CSAQWQETQYF
TRBJ1-3,TRBV2,.,TRBD1,TGTGCCAGCAGTTCATGGGACAGCTCTGGAAACACCATATATTTT,CASSSWDSSGNTIYF
TRBJ1-3,TRBV5-1,once,TRBD1,TGCGCCAGCAGCTTGAGACAGGGAGAAAACACCATATATTTT,CASSLRQGENTIYF
TRBJ2-3,TRBV30,.,TRBD1,TGTGCCTGGAGCCGGGACAGGGCCTTCGATACGCAGTATTTT,CAWSRDRAFDTQYF
TRBJ1-6,TRBV3-1/TRBV3-2,.,.,TGTGCCAGCAGCCAAGTCAGGGGTTGGTCACCCCTCCACTTT,CASSQVRGWSPLHF
TRBJ2-7,TRBV5-1,.,.,TGCGCCAGCAGCTACAGCCCGACAGTTACCTACGAGCAGTACTTC,CASSYSPTVTYEQYF
TRBJ1-2,TRBV5-1,.,TRBD1,TGCGCCAGCAGCTCCGCACCCCCGGGACAGGGGGCAAGGGGCTACACCTTC,CASSSAPPGQGARGYTF
TRBJ1-5,TRBV19,.,.,TGTGCCAGTAGTATGGTGGGGGGAGGAGGGCAGCCCCAGCATTTT,CASSMVGGGGQPQHF